One sample yielded the 7 T cell receptor beta chains listed below, sequenced in a study of CD8 T cells in ankylosing spondylitis. The study's findings and limits: What seemed typical of ankylosing spondylitis blood was a TCR beta motif built from several highly homologous variants.

Antigens of these TCRs are unknown. TCRdb re-analysed the 5' RACE reads in MiXCR, keeping a single row per CDR3 protein. The table lists about 700,000 distinct CDR3 sequences, roughly 20% of them singletons. Material: blood, either unsorted or a sorted T cell fraction (not recorded which). The source is a male donor with ankylosing spondylitis.

This clonotype showed up just a few times. The CDR3 is CSVQTSSYEQYF. The CDR3 bases are TGCAGCGTTCAGACTAGTTCCTACGAGCAGTACTTC. V gene TRBV29-1 combines with J gene TRBJ2-7; D may be TRBD2 (6 bases). CDR1 is SQVTM and CDR2 is ANQGSEA in the germline V gene. V lost 5 bases and J 1 base, leaving 9 bases between the germline ends. There are 12 residues in the CDR3.

The chain employs TRBV20-1 and TRBJ2-7, with a tentative D call TRBD1 (6 bases). The germline V gene encodes CDR1 DFQATT and CDR2 SNEGSKA (reference sequence). The CDR3 has 15 residues. V gave up 4 bases and J gave up 2 bases, with 18 bases separating them. As DNA, the CDR3 is TGCAGTGCTACCGGGACAAAAACAACCACCTACGAGCAGTACTTC. Its translation is CSATGTKTTTYEQYF.

The gene calls are TRBV14 and TRBJ1-5; D unclear. V lost 3 bases and J 7 bases, leaving 10 bases between the germline ends. Germline loops: CDR1 SGHDN, CDR2 FVKESK. The CDR3 spans 13 residues. The CDR3 here is CASSQGLGQPQHF. The CDR3 region has the DNA TGTGCCAGCAGCCAGGGCTTAGGCCAGCCCCAGCATTTT. The variable domain in full, with the rest retrieved from reference TRBV14 and TRBJ1-5, is EAGVTQFPSHSVIEKGQTVTLRCDPISGHDNLYWYRRVMGKEIKFLLHFVKESKQDESGMPNNRFLAERTGGTYSTLKVQPAELEDSGVYFCASSQGLGQPQHFGDGTRLSIL.

V is TRBV20-1 and J is TRBJ1-1; no clear D gene. Germline V gene lookup returns CDR1 DFQATT and CDR2 SNEGSKA (reference sequence). The CDR3 is 11 amino acids. CDR3 protein: CSPAARESAFF. CDR3 coding DNA: TGCAGCCCGGCGGCACGGGAATCAGCTTTCTTT.

This clonotype was seen a handful of times. The chain employs TRBV9 and TRBJ2-2, with D unclear. Per germline, CDR1 SGDLS and CDR2 YYNGEE. Trimming stripped 4 bases from V and 8 bases from J, with 18 bases between. This CDR3 comprises 15 residues. The CDR3 nucleotides are TGTGCCAGCAGCCCCCAGGCCACTCTGTCGGGGGAGCTGTTTTTT. Amino acids: CASSPQATLSGELFF.

This clonotype was recorded at least ten times. The CDR3: CASSLAGALGYYGYTF. The CDR3 coding sequence is TGCGCCAGCAGCTTGGCGGGGGCTTTAGGCTACTATGGCTACACCTTC. The chain joins TRBV5-1 to TRBJ1-2, with a weak D call TRBD1 (6 bases). This CDR3 has 16 amino acids. V gave up 0 bases and J gave up 3 bases, with 15 bases separating them. The germline V gene encodes CDR1 SGHRS and CDR2 YFSETQ.

This clonotype was detected only a few times. The chain employs TRBV6-5 and TRBJ1-5, with 9 bases aligning to TRBD1. Germline V gene sequence: CDR1 MNHEY, CDR2 SVGAGI. CDR3 length: 14 amino acids. J was trimmed by 4 bases and V by 5 bases; bases with no gene match: 3. DNA of the CDR3: TGTGCCAGCAGTAACGGACAGGGGAATCAGCCCCAGCATTTT. Translation: CASSNGQGNQPQHF.